This paragraph covers one TCR beta chain sequence. The target antigen is unknown. The method was immunoSEQ multiplex PCR; TCRdb's version includes in-frame clones alone and lacks a portion of them. The table shows 100,000 to 120,000 clones, with over 85% occurring only once. This specimen comes from a study of cytomegalovirus exposure and HLA in healthy donors. Regarding the study as a whole: Some public TCRs appeared in many individuals, while most sequences were rare. TCR beta chains numbering under 200 were designated cytomegalovirus-associated. The CMV antigen specificity of a few CMV-associated chains was confirmed through in vitro analysis.

From germline, CDR1 is SGHRS and CDR2 YFSETQ. The CDR3 totals 15 residues. V was pared by 2 bases and J by 2 bases, with 7 bases of the junction left unmatched. Sequenced sample: PBMCs. The sequence came from a woman younger than 30 in good health and CMV-seronegative. V and J are TRBV5-1 and TRBJ2-7; TRBD1 matches at 7 bases. The CDR3 is CASSLSGTEAYEQYF. CDR3 nucleotides: TGCGCCAGCAGCTTATCCGGGACAGAAGCCTACGAGCAGTACTTC.